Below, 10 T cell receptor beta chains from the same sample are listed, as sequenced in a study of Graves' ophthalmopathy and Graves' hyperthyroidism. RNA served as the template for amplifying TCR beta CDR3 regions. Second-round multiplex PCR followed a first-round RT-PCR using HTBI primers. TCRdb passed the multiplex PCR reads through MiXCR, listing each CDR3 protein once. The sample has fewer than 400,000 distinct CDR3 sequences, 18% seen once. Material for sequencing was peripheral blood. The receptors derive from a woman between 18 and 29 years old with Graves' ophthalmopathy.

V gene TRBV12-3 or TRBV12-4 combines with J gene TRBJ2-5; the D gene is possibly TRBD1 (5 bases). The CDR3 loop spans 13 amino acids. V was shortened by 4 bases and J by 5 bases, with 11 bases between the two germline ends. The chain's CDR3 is CASSSQGAETQYF. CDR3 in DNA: TGTGCCAGCAGTTCGCAGGGTGCGGAGACCCAGTACTTC.

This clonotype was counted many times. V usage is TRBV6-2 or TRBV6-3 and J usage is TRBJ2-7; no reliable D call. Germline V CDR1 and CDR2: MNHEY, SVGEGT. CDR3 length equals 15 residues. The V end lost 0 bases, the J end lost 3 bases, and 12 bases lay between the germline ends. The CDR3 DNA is TGTGCCAGCAGTTACTCGACGGGCTGGGGCTACGAGCAGTACTTC. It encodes CASSYSTGWGYEQYF.

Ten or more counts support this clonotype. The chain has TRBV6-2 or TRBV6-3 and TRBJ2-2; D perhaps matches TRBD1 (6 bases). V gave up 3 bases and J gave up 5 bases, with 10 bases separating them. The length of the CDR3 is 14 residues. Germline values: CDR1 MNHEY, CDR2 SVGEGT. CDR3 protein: CASSYRTATGELFF. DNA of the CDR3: TGTGCCAGCAGTTATCGGACAGCGACCGGGGAGCTGTTTTTT.

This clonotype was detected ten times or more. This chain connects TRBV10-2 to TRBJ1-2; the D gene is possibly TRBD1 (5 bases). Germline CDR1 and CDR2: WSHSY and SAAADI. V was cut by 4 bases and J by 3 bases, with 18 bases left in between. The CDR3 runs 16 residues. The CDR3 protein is CASSGTRQSAYYGYTF. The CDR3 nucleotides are TGCGCCAGCAGTGGCACTCGACAGTCGGCGTACTATGGCTACACCTTC.

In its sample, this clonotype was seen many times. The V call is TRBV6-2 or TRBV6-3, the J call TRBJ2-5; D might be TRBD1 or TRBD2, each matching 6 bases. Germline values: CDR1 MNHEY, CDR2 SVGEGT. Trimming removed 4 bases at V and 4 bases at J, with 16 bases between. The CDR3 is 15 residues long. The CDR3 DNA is TGTGCCAGCAGTTCCGAGGGGGGAGCGACAGAGACCCAGTACTTC. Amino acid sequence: CASSSEGGATETQYF.

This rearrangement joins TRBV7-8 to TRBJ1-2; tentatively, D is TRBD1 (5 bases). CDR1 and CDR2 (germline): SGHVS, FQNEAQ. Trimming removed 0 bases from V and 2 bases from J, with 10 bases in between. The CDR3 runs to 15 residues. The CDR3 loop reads CASSLARDPNYGYTF. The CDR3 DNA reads TGTGCCAGCAGCTTAGCCCGGGACCCAAACTATGGCTACACCTTC.

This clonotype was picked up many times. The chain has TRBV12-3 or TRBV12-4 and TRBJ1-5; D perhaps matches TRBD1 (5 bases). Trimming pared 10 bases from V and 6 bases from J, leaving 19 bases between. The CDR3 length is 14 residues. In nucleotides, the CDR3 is TGTGCCACCAACCTTGGGGGGGGTGGTCAGCCCCAGCATTTT. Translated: CATNLGGGGQPQHF.

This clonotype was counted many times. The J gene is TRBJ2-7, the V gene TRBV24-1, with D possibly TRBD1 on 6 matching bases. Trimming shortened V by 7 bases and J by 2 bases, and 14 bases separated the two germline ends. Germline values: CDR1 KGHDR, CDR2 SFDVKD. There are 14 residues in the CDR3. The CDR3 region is CATSQGTGTYEQYF. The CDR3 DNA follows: TGTGCCACCAGCCAAGGAACAGGGACCTACGAGCAGTACTTC.

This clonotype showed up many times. The CDR3 DNA reads TGTGCCAGCAGCGTAGTTTGGGAGTACACCGGGGAGCTGTTTTTT. This codes for CASSVVWEYTGELFF. The V and J genes are TRBV9 and TRBJ2-2; a weak D match, TRBD2 (5 bases). V was shortened by 0 bases and J by 3 bases, with 9 bases between the two germline ends. Per germline, CDR1 SGDLS and CDR2 YYNGEE. There are 15 residues in the CDR3.

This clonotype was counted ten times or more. The CDR3 spells CASSPSGGASYEQYF. CDR3 in DNA: TGTGCCAGCAGCCCTAGCGGGGGGGCCTCCTACGAGCAGTACTTC. V is TRBV13 and J is TRBJ2-7; 12 bases are a match to TRBD2. Germline V gives CDR1 PRHDT, CDR2 FYEKMQ (reference sequence). V shed 5 bases and J 0 bases; nucleotides not matched to a gene: 2. The CDR3 sequence is 15 residues long. Variable domain in full (rest from reference TRBV13 and TRBJ2-7): AAGVIQSPRHLIKEKRETATLKCYPIPRHDTVYWYQQGPGQDPQFLISFYEKMQSDKGSIPDRFSAQQFSDYHSELNMSSLELGDSALYFCASSPSGGASYEQYFGPGTRLTVT.